This T cell receptor (beta chain) appears in the sequencing data of a study of CD8 T cells in ankylosing spondylitis. General study results and limits: It appeared that ankylosing spondylitis blood was characterized by a TCR beta motif of fewer than ten highly homologous variants.

CDR1 is SGHTA and CDR2 is FQGNSA in the germline V gene. The CDR3 consists of 13 residues. V was pared by 1 base and J by 12 bases, with 13 bases between. Generation of TCR beta libraries employed quantitative 5'-RACE incorporating molecular barcodes. TCRdb re-derived calls from the 5' RACE reads in MiXCR, one entry per CDR3 protein. The table has roughly 250,000 distinct CDR3 sequences, around 7.8% seen once; the top ten hold almost 7%. This clonotype came up a few times. The antigen is unknown. Input material: blood, either unsorted or a sorted T cell fraction (not recorded which). The chain uses TRBV7-2 and TRBJ2-1; D could derive from TRBD1 or TRBD2 (6 bases each). The clonotype was recovered from a male donor with ankylosing spondylitis or in good health (not recorded which). CDR3 bases: TGTGCCAGCAGCTTAGTGCGAGGAGGGGGGCAGTTCTTC. Protein product: CASSLVRGGGQFF.